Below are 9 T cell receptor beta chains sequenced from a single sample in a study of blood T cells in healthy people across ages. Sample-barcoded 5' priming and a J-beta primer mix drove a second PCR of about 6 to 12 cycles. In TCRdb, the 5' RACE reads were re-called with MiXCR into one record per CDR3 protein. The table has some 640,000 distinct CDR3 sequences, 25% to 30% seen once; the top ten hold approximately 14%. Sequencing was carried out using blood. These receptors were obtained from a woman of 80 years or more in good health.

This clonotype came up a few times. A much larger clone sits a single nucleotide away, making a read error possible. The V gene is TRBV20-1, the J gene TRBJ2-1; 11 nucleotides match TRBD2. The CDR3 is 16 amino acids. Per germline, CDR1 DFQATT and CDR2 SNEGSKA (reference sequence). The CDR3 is CSVRISGGAIWNEQFF. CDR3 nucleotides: TGCAGTGTTAGAATTAGCGGGGGGGCAATTTGGAATGAGCAGTTCTTC.

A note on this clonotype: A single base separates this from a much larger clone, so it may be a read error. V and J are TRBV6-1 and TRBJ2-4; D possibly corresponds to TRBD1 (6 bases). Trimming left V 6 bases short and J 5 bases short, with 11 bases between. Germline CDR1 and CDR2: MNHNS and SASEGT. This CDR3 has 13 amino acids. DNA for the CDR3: TGTGCCAGCAGACAGGGAAGCCAAAACATTCAGTACTTC. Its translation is CASRQGSQNIQYF.

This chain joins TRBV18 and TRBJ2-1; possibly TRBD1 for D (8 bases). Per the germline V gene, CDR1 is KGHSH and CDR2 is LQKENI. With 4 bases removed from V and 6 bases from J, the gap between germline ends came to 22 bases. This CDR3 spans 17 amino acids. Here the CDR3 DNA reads TGTGCCAGCTCACTAACAAAACAGGGGGGGGATTCCAATGAGCAGTTCTTC. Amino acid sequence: CASSLTKQGGDSNEQFF.

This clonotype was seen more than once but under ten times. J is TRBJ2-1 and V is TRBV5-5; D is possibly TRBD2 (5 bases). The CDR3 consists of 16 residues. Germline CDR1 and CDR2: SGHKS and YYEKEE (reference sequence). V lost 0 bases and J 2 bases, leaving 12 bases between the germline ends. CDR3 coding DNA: TGTGCCAGCAGCTTGGTCTCAGCGGCCCCCTACAATGAGCAGTTCTTC. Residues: CASSLVSAAPYNEQFF.

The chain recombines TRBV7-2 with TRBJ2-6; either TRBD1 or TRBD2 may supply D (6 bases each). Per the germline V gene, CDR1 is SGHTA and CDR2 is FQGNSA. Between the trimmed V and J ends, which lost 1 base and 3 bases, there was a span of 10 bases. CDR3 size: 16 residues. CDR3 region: CASSLVRGLGANVLTF. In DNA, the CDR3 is TGTGCCAGCAGCTTAGTCCGGGGGCTTGGGGCCAACGTCCTGACTTTC.

The CDR3 nucleotides are TGCGCCAGCAGCTTGGCCCAATCATCAAACACTGAAGCTTTCTTT. This translates into CASSLAQSSNTEAFF. The chain recombines TRBV5-1 with TRBJ1-1; D uncertain. Trimming cost V 0 bases and J 2 bases, with 11 bases left between them. Germline V lookup: CDR1 SGHRS, CDR2 YFSETQ. The CDR3 extends over 15 amino acids.

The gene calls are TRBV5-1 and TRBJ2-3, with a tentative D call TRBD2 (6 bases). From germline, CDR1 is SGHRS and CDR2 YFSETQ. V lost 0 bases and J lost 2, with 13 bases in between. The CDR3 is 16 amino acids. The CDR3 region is CASSLGFAGYTDTQYF. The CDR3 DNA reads TGCGCCAGCAGCTTGGGCTTCGCGGGATACACAGATACGCAGTATTTT. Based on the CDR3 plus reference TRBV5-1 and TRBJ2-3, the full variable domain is KAGVTQTPRYLIKTRGQQVTLSCSPISGHRSVSWYQQTPGQGLQFLFEYFSETQRNKGNFPGRFSGRQFSNSRSEMNVSTLELGDSALYLCASSLGFAGYTDTQYFGPGTRLTVL.

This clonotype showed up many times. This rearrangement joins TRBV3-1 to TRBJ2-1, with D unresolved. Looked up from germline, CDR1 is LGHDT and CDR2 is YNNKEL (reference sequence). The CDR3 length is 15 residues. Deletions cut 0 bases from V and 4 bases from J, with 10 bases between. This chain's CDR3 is CASSQEVGSYNEQFF. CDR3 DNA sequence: TGTGCCAGCAGCCAAGAGGTAGGCAGTTACAATGAGCAGTTCTTC.

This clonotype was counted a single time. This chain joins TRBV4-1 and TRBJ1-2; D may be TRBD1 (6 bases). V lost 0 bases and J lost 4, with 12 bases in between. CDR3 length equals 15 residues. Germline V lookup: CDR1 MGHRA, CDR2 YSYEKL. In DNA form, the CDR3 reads TGCGCCAGCAGCCAAGATCTTACAGGGTGCTATGGCTACACCTTC. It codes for CASSQDLTGCYGYTF.